The clone carrying this T cell receptor (beta chain) was seen only a few times. The source of the sample is a study of human T cells and chemical hapten exposure. Time point given: patch test 2, 6 weeks after DPC sensitization. Treatment denoted: therapeutic diphenylcyclopropenone sensitization with weekly scalp DPC. Germline loops: CDR1 LNHDA, CDR2 SQIVND (reference sequence). The CDR3 has 17 amino acids. The V gene end was trimmed by 3 bases and the J gene end by 7 bases; junction bases not matched to a gene: 8. TCRdb re-analysed the RACE reads in MiXCR, keeping a single row per CDR3 protein. This sample has about 89,000 distinct CDR3 sequences, with 8% to 13% found just once.

The sequencing used whole blood, collected in connection with sensitization to the hapten diphenylcyclopropenone (DPC). J is TRBJ2-1 and V is TRBV19; TRBD2 matches 14 bases. This clonotype was sampled from a middle-aged man with alopecia areata. Some clones in this sample may be carry-over from other donors' samples. CDR3: CASSIRGTSGSGNEQFF. CDR3 bases: TGTGCCAGTAGTATTCGGGGGACTAGCGGGAGTGGAAATGAGCAGTTCTTC. The full variable domain, its missing parts supplied by reference TRBV19 and TRBJ2-1, is DGGITQSPKYLFRKEGQNVTLSCEQNLNHDAMYWYRQDPGQGLRLIYYSQIVNDFQKGDIAEGYSVSREKKESFPLTVTSAQKNPTAFYLCASSIRGTSGSGNEQFFGPGTRLTVL.